Following are 18 T cell receptor beta chains from one sample sequenced in a study of T cells in Graves' hyperthyroidism and ophthalmopathy. RNA transcripts provided the source from which TCR beta CDR3 regions were amplified. First-round RT-PCR with HTBI primers amplified the TCR CDR3 region. TCRdb ran MiXCR on the multiplex PCR reads and lists one entry per CDR3 protein. This sample has about 570,000 distinct CDR3 sequences, with 46% found just once. The sample comprised peripheral blood or thyroid tissue (not recorded which). These receptors were collected from an adult woman with Graves' disease, either hyperthyroidism or ophthalmopathy (not recorded which).

CDR3: CSGNRDSETQYF. The CDR3 nucleotides are TGCAGCGGCAACAGGGATTCAGAGACCCAGTACTTC. This sequence joins TRBV29-1 and TRBJ2-5; D possibly corresponds to TRBD1 (6 bases). CDR1 is SQVTM, CDR2 ANQGSEA, per germline. The CDR3 has 12 residues. V lost 7 bases and J 4 bases, leaving 13 bases between the germline ends.

CDR3 residues: CASRDREYTEAFF. The CDR3 coding sequence is TGTGCCAGCAGGGACCGGGAGTACACTGAAGCTTTCTTT. The gene calls are TRBV6-6 and TRBJ1-1; no firm D call. The germline V and J ends were trimmed by 6 bases and 3 bases, with 11 bases remaining between them. CDR1 MNHNY and CDR2 SVGAGI come from the germline V gene (reference sequence). This CDR3 comprises 13 residues.

This chain uses TRBV15 with TRBJ2-3, with 10 bases that match TRBD2. Germline V lookup: CDR1 LNHNV, CDR2 YYDKDF (reference sequence). Trimming took 4 bases from V and 0 from J; bases not matched to a gene: 7. CDR3 length: 17 residues. The CDR3 region is CATSNSAGGGSTDTQYF. CDR3 nucleotide sequence: TGTGCCACCAGCAATTCAGCGGGAGGGGGAAGCACAGATACGCAGTATTTT.

This clonotype was seen ten or more times. The chain links TRBV6-1 to TRBJ2-5; 9 positions match TRBD2. From germline, CDR1 is MNHNS and CDR2 SASEGT. The CDR3 runs 17 residues. Trimming removed 6 bases from V and 5 bases from J; junction bases left unmatched: 16. The DNA for the CDR3 is TGTGCCAGCAGAAAGAGCGGGGGGAGGATGGTTTGGGAGACCCAGTACTTC. This gives the protein CASRKSGGRMVWETQYF.

On this clonotype itself: This may arise from a read error, as a much more abundant clone is one base away. The gene calls are TRBV6-6 and TRBJ2-2, with a tentative D call TRBD2 (6 bases). V was cut by 5 bases and J by 7 bases, with 17 bases left in between. The germline V gene encodes CDR1 MNHNY and CDR2 SVGAGI (reference sequence). The CDR3 runs 15 residues. The CDR3 sequence is CASSHGTGIGGELFF. The CDR3 bases are TGTGCCAGCAGTCATGGGACTGGCATTGGCGGGGAGCTGTTTTTT.

In this sample, this clonotype turned up many times. The chain couples TRBV20-1 to TRBJ1-1; D unclear. V lost 3 bases to trimming and J lost 10 bases, with 12 bases between them. The CDR3 has 11 amino acids. Germline V gene sequence: CDR1 DFQATT, CDR2 SNEGSKA (reference sequence). The CDR3 loop reads CSASMGWSAFF. The CDR3 DNA reads as TGCAGTGCTAGTATGGGGTGGTCAGCTTTCTTT.

J is TRBJ1-5 and V is TRBV7-2; D is unclear. The V end lost 4 bases, the J end lost 5 bases, and 12 bases lay between the germline ends. CDR1 is SGHTA, CDR2 FQGNSA, per germline. The CDR3 loop spans 14 amino acids. CDR3 nucleotides: TGTGCCAGCAGCTACGGGCCTAGAGATCAGCCCCAGCATTTT. Translation gives CASSYGPRDQPQHF. The variable domain in full, completed from reference TRBV7-2 and TRBJ1-5, reads GAGVSQSPSNKVTEKGKDVELRCDPISGHTALYWYRQSLGQGLEFLIYFQGNSAPDKSGLPSDRFSAERTGGSVSTLTIQRTQQEDSAVYLCASSYGPRDQPQHFGDGTRLSIL.

CDR3 protein: CASLTYNSPLHF. The CDR3 region has the DNA TGTGCCAGCCTAACCTATAATTCACCCCTCCACTTT. This chain connects TRBV6-5 to TRBJ1-6, with D hard to call. Germline CDR1 reads MNHEY; CDR2 reads SVGAGI. The CDR3 contains 12 residues. Trimming removed 8 bases at V and 2 bases at J, with 4 bases between.

This clonotype has ten or more counts. The chain recombines TRBV20-1 with TRBJ1-1, with no clear D. Germline V gene sequence: CDR1 DFQATT, CDR2 SNEGSKA (reference sequence). The CDR3 loop spans 13 amino acids. Trimming shortened V by 5 bases and J by 0 bases, and 10 bases separated the two germline ends. The CDR3 here is CSASSGLNTEAFF. Here the CDR3 DNA reads TGCAGTGCTTCTAGCGGGTTGAACACTGAAGCTTTCTTT.

This clonotype was recorded many times. This sequence joins TRBV6-1 and TRBJ2-7, with D maybe TRBD1 (6 bases). CDR1 MNHNS and CDR2 SASEGT come from the germline V gene. The V and J ends lost 6 bases and 5 bases respectively, with 23 bases between them. This CDR3 contains 16 residues. The CDR3 nucleotides are TGTGCCAGCAGCCACATCCCTGGACAGACGTCCAACGAGCAGTACTTC. Its translation: CASSHIPGQTSNEQYF.

Points on this clonotype: The conserved final phenylalanine or tryptophan is absent from the CDR3, which likely points to a read error. The chain's CDR3 is CASSFQGQKAYSNQPQHC. CDR3 bases: TGTGCCAGCAGCTTCCAGGGACAGAAAGCTTATAGCAATCAGCCCCAGCATTGT. The rearrangement uses TRBV7-2 and TRBJ1-5; 7 bases agree with TRBD1. J gave up 0 bases and V 3 bases, and 11 bases lay outside the gene matches. The length of the CDR3 is 18 residues. The V gene's germline CDR1 is SGHTA and CDR2 FQGNSA.

The rearrangement joins TRBV2 to TRBJ1-2; 7 nucleotides match TRBD1. The CDR3 extends over 13 amino acids. V trimming: 7 bases; J trimming: 3 bases; junction bases outside the gene matches: 5. From germline, CDR1 is SNHLY and CDR2 FYNNEI. CDR3 in amino acids: CASNGGQYYGYTF. Here the CDR3 DNA reads TGTGCCAGCAATGGGGGACAGTACTATGGCTACACCTTC.

The CDR3 DNA reads TGTGCCAGCAGTTACGGGGGGGCCGACCAGCCCCAGCATTTT. This sequence encodes CASSYGGADQPQHF. V gene TRBV6-2 or TRBV6-3 combines with J gene TRBJ1-5, with D possibly matching TRBD1 (6 bases). With 2 bases removed from V and 7 bases from J, the gap between germline ends came to 12 bases. Per the germline V gene, CDR1 is MNHEY and CDR2 is SVGEGT. CDR3 length: 14 amino acids.

This clonotype appeared many times. The chain has TRBV12-3 or TRBV12-4 and TRBJ2-7, with 7 positions matching TRBD1. V lost 3 bases, J lost 2 bases, and 1 base stayed unmatched. The CDR3 sequence is 13 residues long. This CDR3 reads CASSFGTAYEQYF. The CDR3 coding sequence is TGTGCCAGCAGTTTCGGGACAGCCTACGAGCAGTACTTC.

In regard to this clonotype: This sequence may be a read error, since a much larger clone differs from it by one base. The chain has TRBV7-9 and TRBJ1-3; possibly TRBD1 for D (5 bases). Germline assignment: CDR1 SEHNR and CDR2 FQNEAQ (reference sequence). The CDR3 runs 14 residues. Trimming cost V 1 base and J 2 bases, with 6 bases left between them. The CDR3 nucleotides read TGTGCCAGCAGCTTAGGAGGGGCTGGAAACACCATATATTTT. Protein sequence: CASSLGGAGNTIYF.

The genes are TRBV2 and TRBJ1-1; D call uncertain. This CDR3 is 15 amino acids long. Germline CDR1 SNHLY, CDR2 FYNNEI. The germline V and J ends were trimmed by 4 bases and 0 bases, with 12 bases remaining between them. The chain's CDR3 is CASSVGQRMNTEAFF. The CDR3 DNA sequence: TGTGCCAGCAGTGTCGGTCAGCGCATGAACACTGAAGCTTTCTTT. The whole variable domain, filled in from reference TRBV2 and TRBJ1-1, reads EPEVTQTPSHQVTQMGQEVILRCVPISNHLYFYWYRQILGQKVEFLVSFYNNEISEKSEIFDDQFSVERPDGSNFTLKIRSTKLEDSAMYFCASSVGQRMNTEAFFGQGTRLTVV.

Many counts were recorded for this clonotype. The rearrangement links TRBV5-4 to TRBJ1-1; the D is unclear. V shed 10 bases and J shed 0 bases, with 13 bases lying between them. The CDR3 runs to 13 residues. Germline assignment: CDR1 SGHNT and CDR2 YYREEE (reference sequence). The DNA of the CDR3 is TGTGCCTCCACAGAAGGTCTGAACACTGAAGCTTTCTTT. This codes for CASTEGLNTEAFF.

The chain joins TRBV20-1 to TRBJ1-3; D unresolved. This CDR3 comprises 13 residues. The V end was cut by 3 bases, the J end by 2 bases, with 8 bases between. Germline V CDR1 and CDR2: DFQATT, SNEGSKA (reference sequence). The CDR3 coding sequence is TGCAGTGCTAGGGACGGGGCTGGAAACACCATATATTTT. It encodes CSARDGAGNTIYF.